This TCR beta chain is from a study of T cells in Graves' hyperthyroidism and ophthalmopathy. Ophthalmopathy in the patients scored at least 3 on Clinical Activity Score and at least 4 on NOSPECS grade, lasting under 3 months. Germline assignment: CDR1 SEHNR and CDR2 FQNEAQ (reference sequence). The V and J ends lost 5 bases and 3 bases respectively, with 13 bases between them. This CDR3 comprises 14 residues. This clonotype was observed at least ten times. TCR beta CDR3 sequences were amplified from RNA transcripts. In the first-round RT-PCR of the TCR CDR3, the HTBI primer set was used. MiXCR was run by TCRdb on the multiplex PCR reads, yielding one entry per CDR3 protein. The sample carries 350,000 or so distinct CDR3 sequences, 15% to 20% recorded once.

The clonotype originates from a woman in her forties with Graves' ophthalmopathy. The chain joins TRBV7-9 to TRBJ2-5; no clear D. What was sequenced was blood. CDR3: CASSQSPPEETQYF. Here the CDR3 DNA reads TGTGCCAGCAGCCAATCCCCGCCTGAAGAGACCCAGTACTTC.